This T cell receptor (beta chain) was captured by sequencing in a study of blood T cell repertoires in COVID-19. The germline gives CDR1 SGHRS, CDR2 YFSETQ. The CDR3 totals 14 residues. Trimming took off 0 bases at V and 6 bases at J, with 13 bases between the two ends. Per the original methods: Estimates of nucleated cell counts were drawn from the amplification of reference gene primers. The repertoire was sequenced with immunoSEQ multiplex PCR; TCRdb's copy has only in-frame clones and lacks some. V, J and clone size are those of that table, while D and trimming were read from the DNA. The sample lists 80,000 or so clones, 70% to 90% occurring once.

The receptor was isolated from a human donor in a cohort sampled during active COVID-19. The sequenced sample consisted of peripheral blood. The V and J genes are TRBV5-1 and TRBJ2-7; TRBD1 might be the D (6 bases). CDR3 nucleotide sequence: TGCGCCAGCAGCTTGGGGCAGGGGCGTTCCGAGCAGTACTTC. Translated: CASSLGQGRSEQYF.